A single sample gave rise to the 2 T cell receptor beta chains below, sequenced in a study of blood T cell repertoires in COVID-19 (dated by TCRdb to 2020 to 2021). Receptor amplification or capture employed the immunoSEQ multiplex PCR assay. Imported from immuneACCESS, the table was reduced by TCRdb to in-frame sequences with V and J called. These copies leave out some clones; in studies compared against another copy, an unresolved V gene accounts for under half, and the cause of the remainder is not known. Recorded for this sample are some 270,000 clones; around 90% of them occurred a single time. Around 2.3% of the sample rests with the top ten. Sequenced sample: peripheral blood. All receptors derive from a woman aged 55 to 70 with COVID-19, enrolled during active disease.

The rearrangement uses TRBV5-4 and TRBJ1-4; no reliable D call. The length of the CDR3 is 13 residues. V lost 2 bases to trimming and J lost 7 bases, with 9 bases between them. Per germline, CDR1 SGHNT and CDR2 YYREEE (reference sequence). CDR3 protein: CASSLGGREKLFF. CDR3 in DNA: TGTGCCAGCAGCTTAGGAGGGCGTGAAAAACTGTTTTTT.

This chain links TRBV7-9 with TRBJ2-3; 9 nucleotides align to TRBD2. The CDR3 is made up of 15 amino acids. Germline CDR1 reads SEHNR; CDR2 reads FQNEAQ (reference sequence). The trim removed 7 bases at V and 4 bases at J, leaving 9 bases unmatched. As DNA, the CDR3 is TGTGCCAGCAAACCGCGCGGGGGGGGCGCAGATACGCAGTATTTT. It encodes CASKPRGGGADTQYF. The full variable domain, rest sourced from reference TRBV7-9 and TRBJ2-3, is DTGVSQNPRHKITKRGQNVTFRCDPISEHNRLYWYRQTLGQGPEFLTYFQNEAQLEKSRLLSDRFSAERPKGSFSTLEIQRTEQGDSAMYLCASKPRGGGADTQYFGPGTRLTVL.